The text below deals with one T cell receptor beta chain. As yet, its antigen is unknown. These data belong to a study of response to subunit inactivated influenza vaccine. TCRdb reanalysed the RT-PCR reads using MiXCR and keeps one entry per CDR3 protein. The sample shows roughly 570,000 distinct CDR3 sequences, 14% of them seen only once. Whole-study results and caveats: It was the authors' suggestion that each seasonal influenza vaccination recruits few new T cells.

The length of the CDR3 is 15 residues. V lost 8 bases to trimming and J lost 6 bases; unmatched junction nucleotides: 11. Germline CDR1 is ENHRY and CDR2 is SYGVKD. V and J are TRBV10-3 and TRBJ2-1; 9 nucleotides align to TRBD1. The sequenced sample was PBMCs from blood, obtained about 13 days after vaccination. The receptor was derived from a man aged 45-65 years who received an inactivated influenza vaccine. For the CDR3, the DNA is TGTGCCATCGAGATGGGGACAGGGAGCGGCAATGAGCAGTTCTTC. Its protein is CAIEMGTGSGNEQFF.